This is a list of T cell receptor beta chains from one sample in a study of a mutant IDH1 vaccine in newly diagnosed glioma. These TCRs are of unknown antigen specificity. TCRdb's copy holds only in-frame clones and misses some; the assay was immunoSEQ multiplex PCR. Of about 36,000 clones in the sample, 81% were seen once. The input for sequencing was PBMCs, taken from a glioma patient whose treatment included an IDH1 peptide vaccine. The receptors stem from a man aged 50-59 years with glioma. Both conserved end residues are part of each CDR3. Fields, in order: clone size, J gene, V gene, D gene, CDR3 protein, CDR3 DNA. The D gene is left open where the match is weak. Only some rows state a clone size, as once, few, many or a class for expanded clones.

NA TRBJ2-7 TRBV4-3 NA CASSHTQGFHEQYF TGCGCCAGCAGCCATACTCAGGGGTTTCACGAGCAGTACTTC
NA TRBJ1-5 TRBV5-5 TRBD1 CASSIMGQLRGQPQHF TGTGCCAGCAGCATAATGGGACAGCTGAGAGGGCAGCCCCAGCATTTT
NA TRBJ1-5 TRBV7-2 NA CASSQDGTTRGNQPQHF TGTGCCAGCAGTCAGGACGGGACCACTCGAGGCAATCAGCCCCAGCATTTT
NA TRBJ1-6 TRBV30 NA CAWSLNRWSSSLHF TGTGCCTGGAGTCTAAACCGCTGGAGTTCATCCCTCCACTTT
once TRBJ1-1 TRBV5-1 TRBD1 CASSETTGGETEAFF TGCGCCAGCAGCGAGACAACAGGGGGCGAGACTGAAGCTTTCTTT
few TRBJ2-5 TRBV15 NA CATSSGVNTQETQYF TGTGCCACCAGCAGCGGAGTTAACACACAAGAGACCCAGTACTTC
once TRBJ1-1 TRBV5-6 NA CASSLVDRNTEAFF TGTGCCAGCAGCTTAGTGGACAGAAACACTGAAGCTTTCTTT
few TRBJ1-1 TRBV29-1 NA CSVENTEAFF TGCAGCGTTGAGAACACTGAAGCTTTCTTT
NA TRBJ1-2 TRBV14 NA CASSQDGGRGFHYGYTF TGTGCCAGCAGCCAAGATGGAGGCAGGGGATTTCACTATGGCTACACCTTC
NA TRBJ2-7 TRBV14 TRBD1 CASSQLQGWNEQYF TGTGCCAGCAGCCAACTACAGGGGTGGAACGAGCAGTACTTC
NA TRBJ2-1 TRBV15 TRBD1 CAVGTVWDEQFF TGTGCCGTGGGGACAGTCTGGGATGAGCAGTTCTTC
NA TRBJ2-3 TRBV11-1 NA CASSSPHISGRPFTDTQYF TGTGCCAGCAGCTCACCCCACATATCCGGCAGACCTTTCACAGATACGCAGTATTTT
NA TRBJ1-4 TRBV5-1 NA CASSYPLGGTNEKLFF TGCGCCAGCAGCTACCCTCTTGGTGGAACTAATGAAAAACTGTTTTTT
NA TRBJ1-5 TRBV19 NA CASSHRLTSNQPQHF TGTGCCAGTAGCCATAGACTGACTAGCAATCAGCCCCAGCATTTT
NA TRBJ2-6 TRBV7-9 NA CASSPAWGTGANVLTF TGTGCCAGCAGCCCCGCATGGGGGACTGGGGCCAACGTCCTGACTTTC
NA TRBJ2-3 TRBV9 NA CASSVEGASSTDTQYF TGTGCCAGCAGCGTAGAGGGAGCTTCTAGCACAGATACGCAGTATTTT
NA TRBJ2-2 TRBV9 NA CASSGDEGPGELFF TGTGCCAGCAGCGGAGATGAGGGCCCGGGGGAGCTGTTTTTT
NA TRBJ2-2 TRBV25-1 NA CASSERAHTGELFF TGTGCCAGCAGTGAAAGGGCACACACCGGGGAGCTGTTTTTT
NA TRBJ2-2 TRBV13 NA CASSSPNTGELFF TGTGCCAGCAGCAGTCCGAACACCGGGGAGCTGTTTTTT
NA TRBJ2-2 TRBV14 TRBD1 CASSQAWDSYTGELFF TGTGCCAGCAGCCAGGCTTGGGACAGCTACACCGGGGAGCTGTTTTTT
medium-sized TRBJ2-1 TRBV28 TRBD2 CASSSSGGVSNEQFF TGTGCCAGCAGTTCGAGCGGGGGGGTTTCGAATGAGCAGTTCTTC
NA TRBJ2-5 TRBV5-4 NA CASSRTRGGGETQYF TGTGCCAGCAGCCGGACTAGGGGGGGCGGAGAGACCCAGTACTTC
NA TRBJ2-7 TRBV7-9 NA CASSSPAGTYEQYF TGTGCCAGCAGCTCGCCGGCGGGGACGTACGAGCAGTACTTC
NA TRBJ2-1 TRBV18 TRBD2 CASSSGLAAYNEQFF TGTGCCAGCTCATCCGGACTAGCGGCCTACAATGAGCAGTTCTTC
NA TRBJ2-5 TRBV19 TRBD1 CASSLQGGRGETQYF TGTGCCAGTAGCCTACAGGGGGGTCGAGGCGAGACCCAGTACTTC
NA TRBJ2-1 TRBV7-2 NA CASSLGVGQGNEQFF TGTGCCAGCAGCTTAGGAGTTGGTCAGGGAAACGAGCAGTTCTTC
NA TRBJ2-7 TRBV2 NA CAGSGGTYEQYF TGTGCCGGTTCCGGGGGTACCTACGAGCAGTACTTC
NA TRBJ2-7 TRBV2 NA CASGLGGPYEQYF TGTGCCAGCGGGCTTGGGGGCCCCTACGAGCAGTACTTC
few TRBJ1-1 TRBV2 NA CASIIRGNTEAFF TGTGCCAGCATAATTAGGGGTAACACTGAAGCTTTCTTT